The T cell receptor beta chain under discussion was sequenced for a study of OX40 agonist ivuxolimab in advanced cancers. The sampling schedule covered blood at baseline, cycle 4 day 1, and cycle 7 day 1. From germline, CDR1 is SGHRS and CDR2 YFSETQ. Trimming left V 6 bases short and J 2 bases short, with 17 bases between. This CDR3 contains 15 residues. Repertoires were generated with immunoSEQ multiplex PCR, while TCRdb's copy carries only in-frame clones and drops some. The data show some 97,000 clones, 80% to 95% seen once. For this clone: Antigen: not known.

Study-wide results and limits: Expanded clones tended on average to be more numerous among CD8+ T cells than CD4+.

The sample here was CD4+ or CD8+ T cells sorted from blood, taken in a trial of the OX40 agonist ivuxolimab. The receptor's source is an adult with an advanced solid tumor such as melanoma, head and neck, liver or kidney cancer. The chain employs TRBV5-1 and TRBJ1-1, with D possibly matching TRBD1 (5 bases). CDR3 protein: CASTPAGALNTEAFF. The CDR3 DNA sequence: TGCGCCAGCACCCCGGCCGGGGCCCTAAACACTGAAGCTTTCTTT.